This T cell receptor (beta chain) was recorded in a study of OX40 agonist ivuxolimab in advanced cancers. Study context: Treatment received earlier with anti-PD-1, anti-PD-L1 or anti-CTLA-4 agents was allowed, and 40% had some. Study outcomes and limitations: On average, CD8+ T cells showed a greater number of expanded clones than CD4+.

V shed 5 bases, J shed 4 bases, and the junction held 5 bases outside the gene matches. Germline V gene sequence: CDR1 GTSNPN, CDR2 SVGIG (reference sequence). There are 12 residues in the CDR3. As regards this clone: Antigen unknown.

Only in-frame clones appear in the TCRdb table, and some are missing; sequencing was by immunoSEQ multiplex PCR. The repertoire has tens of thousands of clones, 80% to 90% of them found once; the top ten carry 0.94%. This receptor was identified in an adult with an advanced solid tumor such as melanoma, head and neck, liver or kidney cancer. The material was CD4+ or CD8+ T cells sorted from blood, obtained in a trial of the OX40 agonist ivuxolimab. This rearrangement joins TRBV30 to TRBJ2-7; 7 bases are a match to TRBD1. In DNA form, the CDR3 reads TGTGCCTGGTCCCGACAGGGTTACGAGCAGTACTTC. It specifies CAWSRQGYEQYF.